The 8 T cell receptor beta chains given below trace back to one sample, sequenced in a study of cytomegalovirus exposure and HLA in healthy donors. 13 Jbeta primers and 60 Vbeta primers were used for the PCR. Sequenced by immunoSEQ multiplex PCR; TCRdb stores in-frame clones only, minus some. The sample includes roughly 130,000 clones, less than 85% seen only once; the top ten take 1%. Sequenced input: PBMCs. Every receptor here comes from a man aged 40-55 years in good health and CMV-seronegative.

The rearrangement uses TRBV7-9 and TRBJ2-7, with D uncertain. The CDR3 runs 14 residues. Trimming took 1 base from V and 2 from J, leaving 9 bases between them. Germline CDR1 is SEHNR and CDR2 is FQNEAQ (reference sequence). The CDR3 protein is CASSLGPSTYEQYF. The CDR3 DNA reads TGTGCCAGCAGCTTAGGCCCGAGTACCTACGAGCAGTACTTC.

The chain joins TRBV10-3 to TRBJ2-5; the match to TRBD1 covers 8 bases. With 8 bases clipped from V and 1 base from J, the junction kept 6 bases outside the gene matches. Germline loops: CDR1 ENHRY, CDR2 SYGVKD. CDR3 length: 14 amino acids. CDR3 region: CAIGMTGAQETQYF. As DNA, the CDR3 is TGTGCCATCGGAATGACAGGGGCCCAAGAGACCCAGTACTTC.

The genes are TRBV29-1 and TRBJ2-1, with D maybe TRBD1 (5 bases). V was clipped by 2 bases and J by 5 bases, with 13 bases between them. The CDR3 sequence is 14 residues long. The germline V gene encodes CDR1 SQVTM and CDR2 ANQGSEA. CDR3 residues: CSVEFLVQDNEQFF. In nucleotides, the CDR3 is TGCAGCGTTGAATTCCTGGTACAGGACAATGAGCAGTTCTTC.

The chain links TRBV19 to TRBJ1-5, with D possibly being TRBD1 (5 bases). The germline V gene has CDR1 LNHDA and CDR2 SQIVND (reference sequence). V was clipped by 3 bases and J by 4 bases, with 10 bases between them. This CDR3 has 14 residues. The CDR3 reads CASSIVAGNQPQHF. In nucleotides, the CDR3 is TGTGCCAGTAGTATCGTGGCAGGGAATCAGCCCCAGCATTTT.

This chain links TRBV20-1 with TRBJ1-1; no reliable D call. The CDR3 loop spans 11 amino acids. V lost 5 bases, J lost 5 bases, and 9 bases lay in between. Germline CDR1 is DFQATT and CDR2 is SNEGSKA (reference sequence). CDR3 DNA: TGCAGTGCTCCTCGGGGAACTGAAGCTTTCTTT. Encoded protein: CSAPRGTEAFF.

The V call is TRBV5-1, the J call TRBJ1-6, with 7 bases aligning to TRBD1. The germline V gene has CDR1 SGHRS and CDR2 YFSETQ. Losses at the gene ends were 3 bases for V and 8 bases for J; bases not matched to a gene: 2. This CDR3 contains 13 residues. CDR3: CASSSDRDSPLHF. CDR3 DNA sequence: TGCGCCAGCAGCTCTGACAGGGATTCACCCCTCCACTTT.

The genes are TRBV6-5 and TRBJ2-1; no firm D call. Trimming took off 11 bases at V and 9 bases at J, with 17 bases between the two ends. There are 12 residues in the CDR3. The germline V gene encodes CDR1 MNHEY and CDR2 SVGAGI. CDR3 sequence reads: CASHGRVGEQFF. Here the CDR3 DNA reads TGTGCCTCCCACGGTAGAGTCGGTGAGCAGTTCTTC.

V is TRBV9 and J is TRBJ2-1; 14 bases map to TRBD2. V shed 4 bases, J shed 3 bases, and the junction held 3 bases outside the gene matches. The germline CDR1 and CDR2 sequences are SGDLS and YYNGEE. The CDR3 covers 16 residues. DNA for the CDR3: TGTGCCAGCAGCAGGACTAGCGGGAGGAGCTACAATGAGCAGTTCTTC. Its translation is CASSRTSGRSYNEQFF.